This entry lists 10 T cell receptor beta chains sequenced from one sample in a study of preoperative IRX-2 immunotherapy in early breast cancer. Documented treatment: preoperative locoregional IRX-2 cytokine immunotherapy. Clones were read by immunoSEQ multiplex PCR, and TCRdb kept only the in-frame ones, dropping some. The sample records tens of thousands of clones, approximately 80% being singletons. The sequencing here drew on lymph node tissue, taken before IRX-2 immunotherapy. The receptors here all came from a human donor with breast cancer.

This clone occurred once. The chain couples TRBV29-1 to TRBJ1-1; D is perhaps TRBD1 (5 bases). Trimming stripped 5 bases from V and 3 bases from J, with 13 bases between. Germline V gives CDR1 SQVTM, CDR2 ANQGSEA. The CDR3 consists of 13 residues. For the CDR3, the DNA is TGCAGCGTTAGGGGACGGGGAGACACTGAAGCTTTCTTT. Translating it yields CSVRGRGDTEAFF.

The chain's CDR3 is CAISESQGAKYTEAFF. Written as DNA, the CDR3 is TGTGCCATCAGTGAGTCACAGGGGGCAAAGTACACTGAAGCTTTCTTT. J is TRBJ1-1 and V is TRBV10-3; 9 bases line up with TRBD1. With 0 bases clipped from V and 3 bases from J, the junction kept 5 bases outside the gene matches. The CDR3 covers 16 residues. Germline V lookup: CDR1 ENHRY, CDR2 SYGVKD.

The V and J genes are TRBV28 and TRBJ1-2; TRBD1 matches 12 bases. V lost 3 bases and J lost 5; bases outside the gene matches: 7. The germline CDR1 and CDR2 sequences are MDHEN and SYDVKM. The length of the CDR3 is 16 residues. CDR3 coding DNA: TGTGCCAGCAGTTTGGGGGGACAGGGGGCAAGGTATGGCTACACCTTC. This translates into CASSLGGQGARYGYTF.

The gene calls are TRBV29-1 and TRBJ1-2; D may be TRBD1 (5 bases). This CDR3 has 13 residues. Trimming cost V 3 bases and J 2 bases, with 10 bases left between them. CDR1 and CDR2 from the germline V gene are SQVTM and ANQGSEA. The CDR3 bases are TGCAGCGTTGACGGGACTCCCAACTATGGCTACACCTTC. Translation gives CSVDGTPNYGYTF.

The rearrangement uses TRBV6-8 and TRBJ1-1; D is unresolved. Trimming shortened V by 7 bases and J by 5 bases, and 14 bases separated the two germline ends. The CDR3 is 13 residues long. Germline V gives CDR1 MNHGY, CDR2 SAAAGT. The CDR3 loop is CASISLVGTEAFF. The CDR3 DNA follows: TGTGCCAGCATTTCCTTGGTCGGGACTGAAGCTTTCTTT.

V usage is TRBV6-8 and J usage is TRBJ1-5; D uncertain. The CDR3 sequence is 18 residues long. With 4 bases removed from V and 6 bases from J, the gap between germline ends came to 25 bases. The germline gives CDR1 MNHGY, CDR2 SAAAGT. CDR3 in amino acids: CASSLPEARAARGQPQHF. In nucleotides, the CDR3 is TGTGCCAGCAGTTTACCCGAGGCGCGTGCGGCGCGAGGTCAGCCCCAGCATTTT.

V usage is TRBV19 and J usage is TRBJ1-2; TRBD1 matches 7 bases. The CDR3 contains 15 residues. The germline CDR1 and CDR2 sequences are LNHDA and SQIVND (reference sequence). Trimming cost V 5 bases and J 2 bases; bases outside gene matches: 8. The CDR3 DNA sequence: TGTGCCAGTAGTCAGGGACAGAATAGAAACTATGGCTACACCTTC. Residues: CASSQGQNRNYGYTF.

The chain recombines TRBV30 with TRBJ2-3; 12 bases are a match to TRBD2. The germline CDR1 and CDR2 sequences are GTSNPN and SVGIG (reference sequence). This CDR3 is 19 amino acids long. V dropped 0 bases and J dropped 1; count of bases not matched to a gene: 11. The CDR3 DNA follows: TGTGCCTGGAGTGTAGCCGGACTAGCGGGGCAGATTGGCACAGATACGCAGTATTTT. Translation gives CAWSVAGLAGQIGTDTQYF. Full variable domain (missing parts from reference TRBV30 and TRBJ2-3): SQTIHQWPATLVQPVGSPLSLECTVEGTSNPNLYWYRQAAGRGLQLLFYSVGIGQISSEVPQNLSASRPQDRQFILSSKKLLLSDSGFYLCAWSVAGLAGQIGTDTQYFGPGTRLTVL.

In this sample, this clone turned up once. The chain is built from TRBV30 and TRBJ2-7; D perhaps matches TRBD1 (5 bases). CDR3 size: 14 residues. Germline CDR1 is GTSNPN and CDR2 is SVGIG (reference sequence). With 2 bases removed from V and 6 bases from J, the gap between germline ends came to 17 bases. CDR3 nucleotides: TGTGCCTGGAGTCGAGCGATCAGGGTTACCGAGCAGTACTTC. It is translated as CAWSRAIRVTEQYF.

The rearrangement joins TRBV5-1 to TRBJ2-1; maybe TRBD2 (7 bases). This CDR3 region has 14 residues. Germline assignment: CDR1 SGHRS and CDR2 YFSETQ. V dropped 8 bases and J dropped 7 bases, with 19 bases sitting between them. The DNA for the CDR3 is TGCGCCAGTAAAGGTGGGGGGGCCGCGAATGAGCAGTTCTTC. This gives the protein CASKGGGAANEQFF.